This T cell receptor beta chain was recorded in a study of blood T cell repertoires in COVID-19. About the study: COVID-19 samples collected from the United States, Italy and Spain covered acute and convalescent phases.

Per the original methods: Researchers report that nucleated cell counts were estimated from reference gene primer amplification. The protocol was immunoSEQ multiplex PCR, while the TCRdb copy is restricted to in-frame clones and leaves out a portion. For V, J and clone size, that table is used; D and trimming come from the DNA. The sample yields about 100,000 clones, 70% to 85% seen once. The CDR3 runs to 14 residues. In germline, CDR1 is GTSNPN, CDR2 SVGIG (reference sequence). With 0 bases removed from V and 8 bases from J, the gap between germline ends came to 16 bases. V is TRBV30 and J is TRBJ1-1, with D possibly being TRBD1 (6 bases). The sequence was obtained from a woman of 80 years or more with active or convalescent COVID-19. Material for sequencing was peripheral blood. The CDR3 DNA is TGTGCCTGGAGTGTAAGTCCCAGGGGCGGCGAAGCTTTCTTT. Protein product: CAWSVSPRGGEAFF.